This T cell receptor (beta chain) was sequenced for a study of control samples from healthy donors and cancer patients. This table comes from immunoSEQ multiplex PCR, and its TCRdb copy is limited to in-frame clones, with some not included. The table has fewer than 110,000 clones, around 89% seen once; the top ten hold roughly 7.7%. This clone was counted a single time. The source of this sequence is a man aged 30-40 years in good health. Sequenced sample: blood.

CDR3 loop: CASRGLAGGHAETQYF. DNA of the CDR3: TGTGCCAGCAGGGGACTAGCGGGAGGGCATGCGGAGACCCAGTACTTC. The chain links TRBV27 to TRBJ2-5, with 16 bases matching TRBD2. V was clipped by 6 bases and J by 5 bases; unmatched bases: 6. The germline V gene encodes CDR1 MNHEY and CDR2 SMNVEV (reference sequence). This CDR3 contains 16 residues.